This T cell receptor beta chain appears in the sequencing data of a study of T cell responses to AZD1222 COVID-19 vaccine. General study points: White British people made up most donors, females outnumbered males, and clonal diversity was possibly underestimated. In all cases, repertoires were sampled only after the peak T cell response.

Trimming cost V 5 bases and J 0 bases; bases outside gene matches: 13. The CDR3 covers 19 residues. Germline V gene data show CDR1 as SGHTA and CDR2 as FQGTGA. Assay used: immunoSEQ multiplex PCR; TCRdb lists only in-frame clones, some missing. Among 100,000 or so clones, around 90% were seen once, and the ten largest hold approximately 2.9%. Remarks on this clone: Antigen unknown.

Here the sequenced sample was peripheral blood, taken on day 0 of AZD1222 vaccination. The origin of this receptor is an adult in good health. V is TRBV7-3 and J is TRBJ1-6, with TRBD1 matching 7 bases. The CDR3 loop reads CASSPSRDRLVSYNSPLHF. CDR3 bases: TGTGCCAGCAGCCCCTCCAGGGACAGACTGGTCTCCTATAATTCACCCCTCCACTTT. The full variable domain, in which reference TRBV7-3 and TRBJ1-6 provide the parts outside the CDR3, is GAGVSQTPSNKVTEKGKYVELRCDPISGHTALYWYRQSLGQGPEFLIYFQGTGAADDSGLPNDRFFAVRPEGSVSTLKIQRTERGDSAVYLCASSPSRDRLVSYNSPLHFGNGTRLTVT.